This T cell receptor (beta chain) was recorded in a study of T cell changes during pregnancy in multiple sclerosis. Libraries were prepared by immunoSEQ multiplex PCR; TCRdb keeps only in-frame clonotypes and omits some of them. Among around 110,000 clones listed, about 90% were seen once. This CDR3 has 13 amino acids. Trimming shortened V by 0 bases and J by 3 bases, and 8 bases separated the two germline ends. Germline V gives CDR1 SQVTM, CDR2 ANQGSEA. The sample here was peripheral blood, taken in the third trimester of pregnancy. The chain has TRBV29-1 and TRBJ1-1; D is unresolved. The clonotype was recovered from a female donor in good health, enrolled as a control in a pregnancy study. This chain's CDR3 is CSVEESTDTEAFF. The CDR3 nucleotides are TGCAGCGTTGAAGAGTCTACGGACACTGAAGCTTTCTTT.